Below are 32 T cell receptor beta chains sequenced from a single sample in a study of blood T cells in healthy people across ages. Primed by a sample-barcoded 5' primer and a J-beta primer mix, a second PCR proceeded for about 6 to 11 cycles. TCRdb re-analysed the 5' RACE reads in MiXCR, keeping a single row per CDR3 protein. The sample includes roughly 1.5 million distinct CDR3 sequences, 35% to 45% of them seen just once. The sample consisted of blood. These receptors came from a woman aged 18-30 years in good health.

This clonotype was picked up one time. This rearrangement joins TRBV4-3 to TRBJ2-3, with D unclear. With 0 bases removed from V and 2 bases from J, the gap between germline ends came to 12 bases. The CDR3 covers 16 residues. Per the germline V gene, CDR1 is LGHNA and CDR2 is YSLEER. For the CDR3, the DNA is TGCGCCAGCAGCCAAGAAATTGGGTCTTACACAGATACGCAGTATTTT. This codes for CASSQEIGSYTDTQYF.

The chain couples TRBV7-9 to TRBJ2-3; D could derive from TRBD1 or TRBD2 (5 bases each). Trimming took 5 bases from V and 0 from J, leaving 15 bases between them. CDR3 length equals 16 residues. CDR1 SEHNR and CDR2 FQNEAQ come from the germline V gene (reference sequence). This chain's CDR3 is CASSPRGGPSTDTQYF. The CDR3, as DNA: TGTGCCAGCAGCCCCCGGGGCGGGCCTAGCACAGATACGCAGTATTTT.

The V and J genes are TRBV7-2 and TRBJ1-5; possible D gene TRBD1, 5 bases. V lost 1 base and J 3 bases, leaving 13 bases between the germline ends. CDR1 SGHTA and CDR2 FQGNSA come from the germline V gene. This CDR3 is built from 16 residues. The CDR3, as DNA: TGTGCCAGCAGCTTAGAAGTAGGGGAGGACAATCAGCCCCAGCATTTT. Translated, it gives CASSLEVGEDNQPQHF.

This chain joins TRBV6-5 and TRBJ2-1; D possibly corresponds to TRBD1 (5 bases). With the DNA end fitting TRBJ2-7 better, the J assignment may be wrong. The germline V gene encodes CDR1 MNHEY and CDR2 SVGAGI. The CDR3 is 14 residues long. CDR3 nucleotides: TGTGCCAGCAGACTCACCGACAGAGACAATGAGCAGTACTTC. This gives the protein CASRLTDRDNEQYF.

This clonotype was found once. This chain uses TRBV2 with TRBJ2-2, with D possibly TRBD1 on 5 matching bases. CDR1 is SNHLY, CDR2 FYNNEI, per germline. The V and J ends lost 4 bases and 0 bases respectively, with 9 bases between them. CDR3 length: 15 amino acids. CDR3 sequence (DNA): TGTGCCAGCAGTGGACAGAGAGCGAACACCGGGGAGCTGTTTTTT. Protein: CASSGQRANTGELFF. The variable domain in full, with the rest retrieved from reference TRBV2 and TRBJ2-2, is EPEVTQTPSHQVTQMGQEVILRCVPISNHLYFYWYRQILGQKVEFLVSFYNNEISEKSEIFDDQFSVERPDGSNFTLKIRSTKLEDSAMYFCASSGQRANTGELFFGEGSRLTVL.

CDR3 loop: CASSLAGFGNTEAFF. The CDR3 DNA is TGTGCCAGCAGCTTGGCGGGTTTTGGGAACACTGAAGCTTTCTTT. The chain joins TRBV5-6 to TRBJ1-1; D remains ambiguous. Trimming took 0 bases from V and 1 from J, leaving 10 bases between them. CDR3 size: 15 residues. Germline V CDR1 and CDR2: SGHDT, YYEEEE.

This chain uses TRBV20-1 with TRBJ2-5, with 7 bases aligning to TRBD1. Germline trimming cut 1 base from V and 2 bases from J; bases unmatched to any gene: 4. Germline CDR1 and CDR2: DFQATT and SNEGSKA (reference sequence). The CDR3 is made up of 14 amino acids. CDR3 sequence (DNA): TGCAGTGCTAGAGTTCCAGGGGGACAAGAGACCCAGTACTTC. It specifies CSARVPGGQETQYF.

This clonotype was found many times. This chain joins TRBV4-3 and TRBJ2-1, with D hard to call. The CDR3 is 14 amino acids. Between the trimmed V and J ends, which lost 1 base and 6 bases, there was a span of 10 bases. The germline V gene has CDR1 LGHNA and CDR2 YSLEER. The CDR3 sequence: CASSQAVRGNEQFF. The CDR3 bases are TGCGCCAGCAGCCAAGCAGTTCGCGGCAATGAGCAGTTCTTC.

V gene TRBV6-2 or TRBV6-3 combines with J gene TRBJ2-7, with 7 bases aligning to TRBD1. Near its end, the DNA agrees better with TRBJ2-5, so the J call may be wrong. The germline V gene encodes CDR1 MNHEY and CDR2 SVGEGT. The CDR3 is 16 residues long. CDR3 amino acids: CVPQRDSLTSGETQYF. The CDR3, as DNA: TGTGTCCCCCAGAGGGACAGCCTTACCTCCGGGGAGACCCAGTACTTC.

V usage is TRBV11-2 and J usage is TRBJ2-1, with 8 bases matching TRBD1. Near its end, the DNA agrees better with TRBJ2-7, so the J call may be wrong. Germline V gene data show CDR1 as SGHAT and CDR2 as FQNNGV. This CDR3 spans 21 amino acids. The CDR3 protein is CASSLVVGTGGIDRVTNEQYF. The DNA for the CDR3 is TGTGCCAGCAGCTTAGTTGTCGGGACAGGAGGGATCGACAGGGTTACCAATGAGCAGTACTTC.

The rearrangement joins TRBV12-3 or TRBV12-4 to TRBJ2-6; D gene uncertain. The CDR3 runs 15 residues. Trimming took off 7 bases at V and 0 bases at J, with 10 bases between the two ends. CDR3 loop: CASTHSLSGANVLTF. The CDR3 DNA is TGTGCCAGCACCCACAGCCTCTCTGGGGCCAACGTCCTGACTTTC.

The gene calls are TRBV10-3 and TRBJ2-1; possible D gene TRBD2, 5 bases. V lost 10 bases to trimming and J lost 5 bases, with 9 bases between them. The germline V gene encodes CDR1 ENHRY and CDR2 SYGVKD. The CDR3 sequence is 11 residues long. The CDR3 DNA reads as TGTGCCACAGGAGGAAACAATGAGCAGTTCTTC. It codes for CATGGNNEQFF.

This sequence joins TRBV6-5 and TRBJ1-1; D is uncertain. The germline V and J ends were trimmed by 5 bases and 4 bases, with 14 bases remaining between them. The CDR3 has 14 residues. Germline CDR1 MNHEY, CDR2 SVGAGI. The CDR3 protein is CASSPRVRSTEAFF. The CDR3 DNA follows: TGTGCCAGCAGTCCGAGGGTGAGGAGCACTGAAGCTTTCTTT.

The rearrangement links TRBV20-1 to TRBJ2-5; the D gene is possibly TRBD1 (5 bases). The CDR3 is 12 residues long. Germline V lookup: CDR1 DFQATT, CDR2 SNEGSKA (reference sequence). The V and J ends lost 1 base and 3 bases respectively, with 6 bases between them. In DNA, the CDR3 is TGCAGTGCTAGAGGCAGGGAAGAGACCCAGTACTTC. Its protein product is CSARGREETQYF.

In its sample, this clonotype was seen once. V usage is TRBV24-1 and J usage is TRBJ2-1, with TRBD2 identical over 11 bases. There are 15 residues in the CDR3. Germline V CDR1 and CDR2: KGHDR, SFDVKD. With 5 bases clipped from V and 8 bases from J, the junction kept 7 bases outside the gene matches. The CDR3 DNA reads as TGTGCCACCAGTGGTACTAGCGGGAGTCTCCATGAGCAGTTCTTC. Translating it yields CATSGTSGSLHEQFF.

This clonotype appeared many times. This sequence joins TRBV27 and TRBJ2-7; perhaps TRBD1 as D (5 bases). Trimming pared 3 bases from V and 7 bases from J, leaving 13 bases between. This CDR3 spans 13 amino acids. Germline V gene data show CDR1 as MNHEY and CDR2 as SMNVEV (reference sequence). CDR3 sequence: CASSFAQGYEQYF. In DNA, the CDR3 is TGTGCCAGCAGTTTCGCCCAGGGATATGAGCAGTACTTC.

The chain couples TRBV12-3 or TRBV12-4 to TRBJ2-7; 10 nucleotides match TRBD1. Unmatched junction bases numbered 6, after V lost 6 bases and J lost 1 base. There are 15 residues in the CDR3. For the CDR3, the DNA is TGTGCCAGCAGCGACGGACAGGGGGTTTCCTACGAGCAGTACTTC. Its translation is CASSDGQGVSYEQYF.

The chain combines TRBV12-3 or TRBV12-4 with TRBJ1-6; weak D call: TRBD1 (5 bases). CDR3 length equals 14 residues. V shed 6 bases and J shed 9 bases, with 15 bases lying between them. The CDR3 DNA reads TGTGCCAGCAGACTTGGGGCCAAGGGTTCACCCCTCCACTTT. Protein product: CASRLGAKGSPLHF.

This clonotype has only a few counts. The V call is TRBV5-1, the J call TRBJ2-1; 9 nucleotides align to TRBD1. V dropped 4 bases and J dropped 3; count of bases not matched to a gene: 8. The CDR3 extends over 16 amino acids. The germline gives CDR1 SGHRS, CDR2 YFSETQ. This CDR3 is CASSPLGTGYYNEQFF. The CDR3 region has the DNA TGCGCCAGCAGCCCGCTAGGGACAGGGTACTACAATGAGCAGTTCTTC.

V usage is TRBV6-2 or TRBV6-3 and J usage is TRBJ2-7; the match to TRBD1 covers 8 bases. The CDR3 runs to 16 residues. Germline CDR1 reads MNHEY; CDR2 reads SVGEGT. V lost 6 bases to trimming and J lost 2 bases; unmatched junction nucleotides: 12. CDR3 DNA sequence: TGTGCCAGCAGCAGCAAACTGACAGGGGTTACCTACGAGCAGTACTTC. Its translation: CASSSKLTGVTYEQYF.

The chain is built from TRBV11-2 and TRBJ2-1; D gene uncertain. The CDR3 length is 15 residues. Trimming took off 0 bases at V and 8 bases at J, with 14 bases between the two ends. Per germline, CDR1 SGHAT and CDR2 FQNNGV. CDR3 in amino acids: CASSLDSLGFHEQFF. CDR3 in DNA: TGTGCCAGCAGCTTAGATTCATTGGGATTCCATGAGCAGTTCTTC. The entire variable domain, with the rest obtained from reference TRBV11-2 and TRBJ2-1, is as follows: EAGVAQSPRYKIIEKRQSVAFWCNPISGHATLYWYQQILGQGPKLLIQFQNNGVVDDSQLPKDRFSAERLKGVDSTLKIQPAKLEDSAVYLCASSLDSLGFHEQFFGPGTRLTVL.

This clonotype was seen only a few times. The chain joins TRBV9 to TRBJ2-1, with TRBD2 matching over 14 bases. With V trimmed by 2 bases and J by 7 bases, 5 bases remained unmatched. This CDR3 has 16 residues. Germline V CDR1 and CDR2: SGDLS, YYNGEE. CDR3 residues: CASSVGTSGSRNEQFF. As DNA, the CDR3 is TGTGCCAGCAGCGTTGGGACTAGCGGGAGTCGAAATGAGCAGTTCTTC.

The chain carries TRBV12-3 or TRBV12-4 and TRBJ1-2, with a possible D match to TRBD1 (5 bases). This CDR3 contains 13 residues. DNA for the CDR3: TGTGTCACCATGGGATGGGGCCAGTATGGCTACACCTTC. Residues: CVTMGWGQYGYTF.

This clonotype was detected only a few times. The junction shows a germline mismatch at one end, possibly a read error. The rearrangement uses TRBV24-1 and TRBJ2-2; either TRBD1 or TRBD2 may fit D (6 bases each). The CDR3 covers 14 residues. Germline CDR1 reads KGHDR; CDR2 reads SFDVKD. DNA of the CDR3: TGTGCCACCAGTGATGGGCGGGACACCGGGGAGCCGTTTTTT. The encoded protein is CATSDGRDTGEPFF.

Note on this clonotype: At one boundary the junction diverges from the germline segment, which might be a read error. The chain couples TRBV20-1 to TRBJ2-1; 10 nucleotides align to TRBD2. Germline V gene data show CDR1 as DFQATT and CDR2 as SNEGSKA (reference sequence). CDR3 size: 15 residues. CDR3: CRATAGGISYNEQFF. CDR3 sequence (DNA): TGCCGTGCCACAGCGGGGGGGATCTCCTACAATGAGCAGTTCTTC.

This clonotype was seen once. This chain uses TRBV12-3 or TRBV12-4 with TRBJ2-3; 8 positions match TRBD2. The CDR3 is 15 residues long. V was pared by 5 bases and J by 4 bases, with 8 bases of the junction left unmatched. The CDR3 reads CASSELSGTSDTQYF. Written as DNA, the CDR3 is TGTGCCAGCAGTGAACTTAGCGGGACCTCAGATACGCAGTATTTT.

The CDR3 DNA follows: TGCATTCTGGTTCCCGATTTGACTGAAGCTTTCTTT. Amino acid sequence: CILVPDLTEAFF. The rearrangement links TRBV20-1 to TRBJ1-1; D not resolved. Germline-derived CDR1 and CDR2 are DFQATT and SNEGSKA (reference sequence). CDR3 size: 12 residues.

This rearrangement joins TRBV15 to TRBJ2-2; TRBD2 aligns across 7 bases. CDR3 length equals 17 residues. The germline gives CDR1 LNHNV, CDR2 YYDKDF (reference sequence). With 0 bases clipped from V and 4 bases from J, the junction kept 8 bases outside the gene matches. The CDR3 spells CATSRDWGGLGTGELFF. The CDR3 nucleotides read TGTGCCACCAGCAGAGATTGGGGGGGATTAGGCACCGGGGAGCTGTTTTTT.

V gene TRBV4-2 combines with J gene TRBJ2-7; D is undetermined. The germline V and J ends were trimmed by 0 bases and 6 bases, with 6 bases remaining between them. Germline lookup yields CDR1 LGHNA and CDR2 YNFKEQ. CDR3 length: 12 amino acids. The DNA for the CDR3 is TGTGCCAGCAGCCAAGAGGGGTCCGAGCAGTACTTC. It encodes CASSQEGSEQYF.

With respect to this clonotype: Its ends do not fully match the called genes, so a read error is possible. CDR3: CVSSRDRGRVTDTQYF. DNA for the CDR3: TGTGTCAGCAGCAGGGACAGGGGGCGAGTCACAGATACGCAGTATTTT. The chain couples TRBV7-4 to TRBJ2-3, with 12 bases aligning to TRBD1. The CDR3 loop spans 16 amino acids. Germline V gene data show CDR1 as SGHVT and CDR2 as SQSDAQ.

V usage is TRBV20-1 and J usage is TRBJ1-2; D ambiguous. CDR3 length equals 12 residues. V was cut by 0 bases and J by 8 bases, with 10 bases left in between. The germline V gene has CDR1 DFQATT and CDR2 SNEGSKA (reference sequence). The CDR3 spells CSARDSLGGYTF. CDR3 sequence (DNA): TGCAGTGCTAGAGATTCGCTGGGAGGCTACACCTTC.

The chain carries TRBV13 and TRBJ1-2, with 9 positions matching TRBD1. CDR1 is PRHDT and CDR2 is FYEKMQ in the germline V gene (reference sequence). This CDR3 comprises 15 residues. The trim removed 5 bases at V and 4 bases at J, leaving 8 bases unmatched. The CDR3 protein is CASSGPTGGAYGYTF. The CDR3 nucleotides read TGTGCCAGCAGCGGACCTACAGGGGGCGCCTATGGCTACACCTTC.